Presented here are 26 T cell receptor beta chains from one specimen sequenced in a study of beta chain features in type 1 diabetes (dated by TCRdb to the late 2010s). Study-wide findings and limitations: In all four CD4+ subsets, TCRB CDR3 length was moderately but significantly shorter in type 1 diabetes patients.

To prepare the library, the immunoSEQ multiplex PCR assay was applied. All of the isolated RNA was reverse transcribed with the High Capacity cDNA Reverse Transcription Kit, so expressed TCRB transcripts were sequenced. TCRdb holds this immuneACCESS table with in-frame rearrangements only. Some clones are missing; in checked studies, unresolved V genes explain under half, and the rest has no known cause. The sample table contains roughly 240,000 clones; only one count was recorded for about 24% of them. Of the sample, around 0.011% is held by the ten largest clones. No antigen has been identified for these receptors. What was sequenced was naive CD4+ T cells from blood. The cell subset or site label for this specimen denotes: true naive CD4+ T cells. The receptors stem from a woman in her 30s with type 1 diabetes.

This clone turned up a few times. V is TRBV30 and J is TRBJ2-3, with 10 bases lining up with TRBD2. With 4 bases clipped from V and 5 bases from J, the junction kept 3 bases outside the gene matches. The CDR3 loop spans 13 amino acids. Germline V gene sequence: CDR1 GTSNPN, CDR2 SVGIG (reference sequence). The CDR3 loop is CAWTSGSEDTQYF. CDR3 sequence (DNA): TGTGCCTGGACTAGCGGGAGTGAAGATACGCAGTATTTT.

This clone has a handful of counts. The rearrangement uses TRBV19 and TRBJ2-3; D is possibly TRBD2 (6 bases). The ends were cut back, 9 bases at V and 4 bases at J, with 11 bases in the middle. The germline V gene has CDR1 LNHDA and CDR2 SQIVND (reference sequence). The CDR3 extends over 12 amino acids. CDR3 loop: CASRDSSDTQYF. CDR3 DNA sequence: TGTGCCAGCCGGGACTCGTCAGATACGCAGTATTTT.

This chain links TRBV4-1 with TRBJ2-1, with 10 bases lining up with TRBD2. Per germline, CDR1 MGHRA and CDR2 YSYEKL. CDR3 length: 17 residues. V lost 3 bases to trimming and J lost 5 bases; unmatched junction nucleotides: 10. The CDR3 DNA sequence: TGCGCCAGCAGCCAGGTTTCCGGGACTAGCGCCCACAATGAGCAGTTCTTC. Translating gives CASSQVSGTSAHNEQFF.

This clone was found once. Different DNA sequences within this sample yield the same CDR3. This chain links TRBV15 with TRBJ2-7, with TRBD1 matching over 9 bases. Trimming removed 0 bases from V and 1 base from J; junction bases left unmatched: 4. Germline V lookup: CDR1 LNHNV, CDR2 YYDKDF (reference sequence). The CDR3 is made up of 16 amino acids. The CDR3 sequence is CATSRDLTGGSYEQYF. The CDR3 bases are TGTGCCACCAGCAGAGATTTGACAGGGGGGTCCTACGAGCAGTACTTC. Full variable domain (missing parts from reference TRBV15 and TRBJ2-7): DAMVIQNPRYQVTQFGKPVTLSCSQTLNHNVMYWYQQKSSQAPKLLFHYYDKDFNNEADTPDNFQSRRPNTSFCFLDIRSPGLGDTAMYLCATSRDLTGGSYEQYFGPGTRLTVT.

This clone appeared a few times. CDR3 sequence reads: CATSRTGRTEFF. The DNA of the CDR3 is TGTGCCACCAGCAGGACAGGGAGAACTGAGTTCTTC. The genes are TRBV15 and TRBJ2-1; 7 bases map to TRBD1. Germline assignment: CDR1 LNHNV and CDR2 YYDKDF (reference sequence). V lost 3 bases to trimming and J lost 14 bases; unmatched junction nucleotides: 7. This CDR3 has 12 amino acids.

This clone was counted between two and nine times. The gene calls are TRBV4-1 and TRBJ2-7; 10 bases line up with TRBD2. Germline V gene lookup returns CDR1 MGHRA and CDR2 YSYEKL. CDR3 length: 15 residues. V dropped 1 base and J dropped 6; count of bases not matched to a gene: 6. In DNA form, the CDR3 reads TGCGCCAGCAGCCAAGCTCCTAGCGGGAGTAGCGAGCAGTACTTC. It yields the protein CASSQAPSGSSEQYF.

This rearrangement joins TRBV30 to TRBJ1-4; possible D gene TRBD1, 5 bases. Germline lookup yields CDR1 GTSNPN and CDR2 SVGIG (reference sequence). The length of the CDR3 is 14 residues. V was cut by 2 bases and J by 5 bases, with 12 bases left in between. The CDR3 loop is CAWSHSRGNEKLFF. The CDR3, as DNA: TGTGCCTGGAGTCATAGTCGGGGGAATGAAAAACTGTTTTTT.

The J gene is TRBJ2-5, the V gene TRBV28, with 7 bases aligning to TRBD1. The ends lost 6 bases at V and 3 bases at J; junction bases unmatched: 4. The CDR3 is made up of 13 amino acids. Germline V gives CDR1 MDHEN, CDR2 SYDVKM. DNA of the CDR3: TGTGCCAGCAGCCTTGACAGGGAAGAGACCCAGTACTTC. As protein: CASSLDREETQYF.

This chain connects TRBV29-1 to TRBJ2-5; 7 bases match TRBD1. The CDR3 has 13 residues. J was trimmed by 5 bases and V by 4 bases; bases with no gene match: 7. Germline CDR1 is SQVTM and CDR2 is ANQGSEA. The CDR3: CSVGSDRAETQYF. CDR3 in DNA: TGCAGCGTTGGATCTGACAGGGCGGAGACCCAGTACTTC.

The table lists this clone with a few counts. The rearrangement links TRBV9 to TRBJ2-1; 9 positions agree with TRBD2. CDR3 size: 15 residues. Per the germline V gene, CDR1 is SGDLS and CDR2 is YYNGEE. V lost 0 bases to trimming and J lost 8 bases; unmatched junction nucleotides: 6. CDR3 in amino acids: CASSVGASGVHEQFF. In DNA, the CDR3 is TGTGCCAGCAGCGTAGGAGCTAGCGGGGTCCATGAGCAGTTCTTC.

Only a few counts were recorded for this clone. Other DNA sequences in the sample encode the same CDR3. Written as DNA, the CDR3 is TGCAGCGTTGTCGGGCAGGGCGGCACTGAAGCTTTCTTT. This codes for CSVVGQGGTEAFF. This rearrangement joins TRBV29-1 to TRBJ1-1, with D possibly being TRBD1 (5 bases). The germline V gene encodes CDR1 SQVTM and CDR2 ANQGSEA. Trimming stripped 4 bases from V and 4 bases from J, with 13 bases between. The CDR3 has 13 amino acids.

The table lists this clone with a few counts. The chain links TRBV11-2 to TRBJ2-5, with D maybe TRBD2 (5 bases). CDR3 size: 15 residues. V lost 5 bases to trimming and J lost 0 bases, with 13 bases between them. CDR1 is SGHAT and CDR2 is FQNNGV in the germline V gene. CDR3 residues: CASSPARTYQETQYF. CDR3 coding DNA: TGTGCCAGCAGCCCAGCGAGGACTTACCAAGAGACCCAGTACTTC.

This clone has a handful of counts. The rearrangement joins TRBV7-3 to TRBJ2-1; a possible D gene is TRBD1 (5 bases). Per the germline V gene, CDR1 is SGHTA and CDR2 is FQGTGA. Trimming shortened V by 2 bases and J by 2 bases, and 10 bases separated the two germline ends. There are 15 residues in the CDR3. In DNA, the CDR3 is TGTGCCAGCAGCTTACAAGGGGTGGCCTACAATGAGCAGTTCTTC. Translation gives CASSLQGVAYNEQFF.

This clone has more than one count but fewer than ten. The chain uses TRBV7-3 and TRBJ2-1; 7 nucleotides line up with TRBD2. Per the germline V gene, CDR1 is SGHTA and CDR2 is FQGTGA. The length of the CDR3 is 17 residues. V was clipped by 5 bases and J by 0 bases; unmatched bases: 10. The CDR3: CASSPRASGSSYNEQFF. As DNA, the CDR3 is TGTGCCAGCAGCCCCCGGGCTAGCGGCAGCTCCTACAATGAGCAGTTCTTC.

The CDR3: CASSATFYGENIQYF. CDR3 DNA sequence: TGTGCCAGCAGCGCGACATTCTACGGCGAAAACATTCAGTACTTC. The rearrangement links TRBV9 to TRBJ2-4, with D unresolved. Trimming cost V 3 bases and J 5 bases, with 15 bases left between them. CDR3 length: 15 amino acids. Germline-derived CDR1 and CDR2 are SGDLS and YYNGEE.

The V gene is TRBV2, the J gene TRBJ2-2, with 7 bases matching TRBD2. The V gene end was trimmed by 6 bases and the J gene end by 6 bases; junction bases not matched to a gene: 4. The CDR3 is 13 amino acids. From germline, CDR1 is SNHLY and CDR2 FYNNEI. In DNA, the CDR3 is TGTGCCAGCAGCGGACTAGGGTCCGGGGAGCTGTTTTTT. Translated: CASSGLGSGELFF.

This clone was observed a handful of times. The chain combines TRBV7-3 with TRBJ2-1, with 8 positions matching TRBD2. The CDR3 is made up of 15 amino acids. CDR1 SGHTA and CDR2 FQGTGA come from the germline V gene. Unmatched junction bases numbered 8, after V lost 2 bases and J lost 8 bases. The DNA for the CDR3 is TGTGCCAGCAGCTTAGCCTCGGGAGGGCCCTATGAGCAGTTCTTC. Translation: CASSLASGGPYEQFF.

This chain links TRBV27 with TRBJ2-5, with 8 bases lining up with TRBD2. The CDR3 spans 17 residues. The trim removed 2 bases at V and 5 bases at J, leaving 13 bases unmatched. Germline V gene lookup returns CDR1 MNHEY and CDR2 SMNVEV (reference sequence). The CDR3 here is CASSLVSGRIQGETQYF. As DNA, the CDR3 is TGTGCCAGCAGTTTAGTCAGCGGGAGAATTCAAGGGGAGACCCAGTACTTC.

The J gene is TRBJ2-5, the V gene TRBV10-3, with D possibly matching TRBD2 (5 bases). The CDR3 covers 14 residues. The germline gives CDR1 ENHRY, CDR2 SYGVKD. V was trimmed by 5 bases and J by 0 bases, leaving 10 bases between them. The CDR3 nucleotides read TGTGCCATCAGTCCGAGCGGAGACCAAGAGACCCAGTACTTC. It is translated as CAISPSGDQETQYF.

CDR3 loop: CASSQGQGAGGANVLTF. DNA for the CDR3: TGCGCCAGCAGCCAAGGACAGGGGGCGGGCGGGGCCAACGTCCTGACTTTC. V is TRBV5-1 and J is TRBJ2-6, with 11 bases fitting TRBD1. CDR1 is SGHRS and CDR2 is YFSETQ in the germline V gene. The CDR3 is 17 residues long. With V trimmed by 4 bases and J by 4 bases, 7 bases remained unmatched. The whole variable domain, filled in from reference TRBV5-1 and TRBJ2-6, reads KAGVTQTPRYLIKTRGQQVTLSCSPISGHRSVSWYQQTPGQGLQFLFEYFSETQRNKGNFPGRFSGRQFSNSRSEMNVSTLELGDSALYLCASSQGQGAGGANVLTFGAGSRLTVL.

The rearrangement links TRBV27 to TRBJ2-7, with 9 bases lining up with TRBD2. Germline V gene lookup returns CDR1 MNHEY and CDR2 SMNVEV (reference sequence). The trim removed 3 bases at V and 7 bases at J, leaving 4 bases unmatched. The CDR3 spans 13 residues. CDR3 DNA: TGTGCCAGCAGTTTGACTAGCGGTACGGAGCAGTACTTC. This sequence encodes CASSLTSGTEQYF.

This clone has a single count. In nucleotides, the CDR3 is TGTGCCAGCAGTGTCGACACGTACGAGCAGTACTTC. Translation gives CASSVDTYEQYF. This chain connects TRBV2 to TRBJ2-7, with D unclear. The germline V gene has CDR1 SNHLY and CDR2 FYNNEI. Trimming shortened V by 4 bases and J by 4 bases, and 8 bases separated the two germline ends. CDR3 length equals 12 residues.

This clone has just a few counts. The gene calls are TRBV29-1 and TRBJ2-7; D is perhaps TRBD2 (5 bases). Germline loops: CDR1 SQVTM, CDR2 ANQGSEA. This CDR3 is 14 amino acids long. Trimming pared 5 bases from V and 7 bases from J, leaving 21 bases between. The CDR3: CSVLARSPSGEQYF. CDR3 coding DNA: TGCAGCGTTCTCGCCCGGAGTCCCTCGGGGGAGCAGTACTTC.

The V call is TRBV7-2, the J call TRBJ2-7, with D possibly matching TRBD2 (5 bases). The CDR3 has 15 residues. Per germline, CDR1 SGHTA and CDR2 FQGNSA. The ends were cut back, 0 bases at V and 4 bases at J, with 13 bases in the middle. The CDR3 sequence: CASSLAGVLRYEQYF. CDR3 DNA sequence: TGTGCCAGCAGCTTAGCCGGGGTGTTAAGGTACGAGCAGTACTTC.

This clone turned up a few times. V usage is TRBV28 and J usage is TRBJ2-7, with D possibly matching TRBD2 (6 bases). From germline, CDR1 is MDHEN and CDR2 SYDVKM. The CDR3 extends over 12 amino acids. Trimming took off 6 bases at V and 9 bases at J, with 15 bases between the two ends. CDR3 loop: CASSLDGGRQYF. The CDR3 DNA reads as TGTGCCAGCAGCCTGGACGGGGGTCGGCAGTACTTC.

This clone showed up just a few times. The chain couples TRBV29-1 to TRBJ1-1; 9 bases line up with TRBD1. Germline V CDR1 and CDR2: SQVTM, ANQGSEA. V lost 7 bases, J lost 1 base, and 10 bases stayed unmatched. This CDR3 has 15 amino acids. The DNA for the CDR3 is TGCAGCGGCGCGGGGACAGGGAACGGGAACACTGAAGCTTTCTTT. This sequence encodes CSGAGTGNGNTEAFF.